Listed here are 7 T cell receptor beta chains from one sample, sequenced in a study of blood T cell repertoires in COVID-19. Generated by immunoSEQ multiplex PCR, the TCRdb table keeps only in-frame clones and is missing some. The data contain about 85,000 clones, around 88% of them singletons. Sequencing was carried out using peripheral blood. All receptors come from a man in his sixties with acute or convalescent COVID-19.

J is TRBJ1-1 and V is TRBV30; D is unclear. Trimming took off 0 bases at V and 11 bases at J, with 10 bases between the two ends. CDR3 length equals 11 residues. The germline gives CDR1 GTSNPN, CDR2 SVGIG (reference sequence). The DNA of the CDR3 is TGTGCCTGGAGTGTATCCCTCTACGCTTTCTTT. Its protein is CAWSVSLYAFF.

V and J are TRBV5-1 and TRBJ1-4, with 9 bases that match TRBD1. V dropped 7 bases and J dropped 1; count of bases not matched to a gene: 11. The germline CDR1 and CDR2 sequences are SGHRS and YFSETQ. CDR3 length: 17 amino acids. DNA for the CDR3: TGCGCCAGCCCCAGGGACAGGGAACATCAAACTAATGAAAAACTGTTTTTT. Amino acid sequence: CASPRDREHQTNEKLFF.

The chain carries TRBV27 and TRBJ1-1; D is uncertain. Per the germline V gene, CDR1 is MNHEY and CDR2 is SMNVEV (reference sequence). With 2 bases removed from V and 4 bases from J, the gap between germline ends came to 8 bases. This CDR3 has 13 residues. The CDR3 region has the DNA TGTGCCAGCAGTTTACTAGAATCCACTGAAGCTTTCTTT. Its translation: CASSLLESTEAFF.

This clone was seen once. The V call is TRBV5-4, the J call TRBJ2-2, with 9 bases fitting TRBD2. J lost 1 base, V lost 0 bases, and 7 bases had no gene match. Germline CDR1 and CDR2: SGHNT and YYREEE (reference sequence). This CDR3 is 18 amino acids long. The CDR3 region is CASSLEGSGGLNTGELFF. The CDR3 region has the DNA TGTGCCAGCAGCTTGGAGGGTAGCGGGGGTCTGAACACCGGGGAGCTGTTTTTT.

V gene TRBV6-5 combines with J gene TRBJ1-1; no firm D call. CDR3 length: 13 amino acids. The V gene's germline CDR1 is MNHEY and CDR2 SVGAGI. V was shortened by 8 bases and J by 5 bases, with 15 bases between the two germline ends. The CDR3 spells CASGSTDGTEAFF. CDR3 DNA: TGTGCCAGCGGAAGTACAGACGGAACTGAAGCTTTCTTT.

With respect to this clone: The sample has other DNA sequences that encode this CDR3 too. The CDR3 bases are TGTGCCAGCAGCCTGATACTCGGGGGGGCGAGTGAGCAGTTCTTC. It codes for CASSLILGGASEQFF. The rearrangement joins TRBV27 to TRBJ2-1, with 8 bases matching TRBD2. With V trimmed by 6 bases and J by 9 bases, 13 bases remained unmatched. The CDR3 is 15 amino acids. Germline V lookup: CDR1 MNHEY, CDR2 SMNVEV (reference sequence).

This chain joins TRBV19 and TRBJ2-1; 9 nucleotides match TRBD1. This CDR3 has 15 amino acids. The V gene end was trimmed by 1 base and the J gene end by 4 bases; junction bases not matched to a gene: 2. In germline, CDR1 is LNHDA, CDR2 SQIVND (reference sequence). This CDR3 reads CASSIVGQGYNEQFF. In nucleotides, the CDR3 is TGTGCCAGTAGTATAGTGGGACAGGGATACAATGAGCAGTTCTTC.